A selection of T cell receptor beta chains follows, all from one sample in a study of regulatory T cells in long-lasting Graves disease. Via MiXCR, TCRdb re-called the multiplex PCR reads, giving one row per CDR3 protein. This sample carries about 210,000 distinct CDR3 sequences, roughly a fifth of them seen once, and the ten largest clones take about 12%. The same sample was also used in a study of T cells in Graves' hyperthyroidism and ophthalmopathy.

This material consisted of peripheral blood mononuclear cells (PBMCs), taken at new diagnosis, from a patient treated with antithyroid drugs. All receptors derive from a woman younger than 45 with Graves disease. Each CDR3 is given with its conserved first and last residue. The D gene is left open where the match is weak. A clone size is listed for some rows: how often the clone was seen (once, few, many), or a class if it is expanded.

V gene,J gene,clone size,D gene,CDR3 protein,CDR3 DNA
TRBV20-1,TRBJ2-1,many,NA,CSANTGNLLRNEQFF,TGCAGTGCCAACACAGGGAATCTACTACGGAATGAGCAGTTCTTC
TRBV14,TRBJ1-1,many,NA,CASSQELGRGLDTEAFF,TGTGCCAGCAGCCAAGAGTTAGGCCGAGGCCTGGACACTGAAGCTTTCTTT
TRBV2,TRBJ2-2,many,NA,CASRGFMTANTGELFF,TGTGCCAGCAGGGGGTTCATGACTGCGAACACCGGGGAGCTGTTTTTT
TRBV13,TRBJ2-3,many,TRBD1,CASSDGTGTDTQYF,TGTGCCAGCAGCGACGGGACAGGGACAGATACGCAGTATTTT
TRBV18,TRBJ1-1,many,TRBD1,CASSPGTGGHTEAFF,TGTGCCAGCTCACCAGGGACAGGAGGACACACTGAAGCTTTCTTT
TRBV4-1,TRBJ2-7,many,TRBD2,CASSQPLAGGITYEQYF,TGCGCCAGCAGCCAGCCATTAGCGGGGGGAATTACCTACGAGCAGTACTTC
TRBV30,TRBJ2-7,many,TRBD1,CAWRILGQGTSSYEQYF,TGTGCCTGGAGAATCCTCGGACAGGGAACTTCTTCCTACGAGCAGTACTTC
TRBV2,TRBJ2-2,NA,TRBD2,CASVTGGGKAAGELFF,TGTGCCAGCGTTACCGGGGGGGGAAAGGCGGCCGGGGAGCTGTTTTTT
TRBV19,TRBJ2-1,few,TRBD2,CASSIGTSGFPSSYNEQFF,TGTGCCAGTAGTATAGGGACTAGCGGGTTCCCTAGCTCCTACAATGAGCAGTTCTTC
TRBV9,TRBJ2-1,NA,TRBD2,CASSPLTSGRLLF,TGTGCCAGCAGCCCCCTGACTAGCGGGAGACTTCTCTTC
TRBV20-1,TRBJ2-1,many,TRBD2,CSANSFTGTSRNEQFF,TGCAGTGCAAATAGTTTCACCGGGACTAGTCGGAATGAGCAGTTCTTC
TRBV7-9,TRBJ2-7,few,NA,CASSSGLIYEQYF,TGTGCCAGCAGTTCTGGACTGATCTACGAGCAGTACTTC
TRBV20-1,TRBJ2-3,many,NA,CSTTASVITDTQYF,TGCAGTACCACCGCTAGCGTAATTACAGATACGCAGTATTTT
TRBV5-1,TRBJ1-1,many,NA,CASSLVRGPDSNTEAFF,TGCGCCAGCAGCTTGGTTAGGGGACCAGATTCGAACACTGAAGCTTTCTTT
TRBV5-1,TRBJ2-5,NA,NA,CASSFRFDETQYF,TGCGCCAGCAGCTTTCGGTTTGACGAGACCCAGTACTTC
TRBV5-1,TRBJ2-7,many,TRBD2,CASSLDSRTSRSSYEQYF,TGCGCCAGCAGCTTGGATTCCAGGACTAGCCGAAGCTCCTACGAGCAGTACTTC
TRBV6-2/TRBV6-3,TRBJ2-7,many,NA,CASSEDLLGFEQYF,TGTGCCAGCAGCGAGGACCTTCTGGGGTTCGAGCAGTACTTC
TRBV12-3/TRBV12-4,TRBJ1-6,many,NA,CASSRKGGVESPLHF,TGTGCCAGCAGCCGAAAGGGGGGGGTCGAGTCACCCCTCCACTTT
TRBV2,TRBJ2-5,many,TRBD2,CASSSSGSRETQYF,TGTGCCAGCAGTTCTAGCGGTTCTAGGGAGACCCAGTACTTC
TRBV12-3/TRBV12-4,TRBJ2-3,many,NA,CASSYRQAVSTDTQYF,TGTGCCAGCAGCTATAGACAGGCAGTGAGCACAGATACGCAGTATTTT
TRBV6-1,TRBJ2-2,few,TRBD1,CASESRTGFTGELFF,TGTGCCAGCGAGTCACGGACAGGGTTCACCGGGGAGCTGTTTTTT
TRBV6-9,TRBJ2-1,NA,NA,CASSYFSVNEQFF,TGTGCCAGCAGTTACTTTAGCGTCAATGAGCAGTTCTTC
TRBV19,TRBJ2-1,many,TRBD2,CASSFRLAGEIRPDNEQFF,TGTGCCAGTAGTTTCCGACTAGCGGGAGAAATCCGTCCAGACAATGAGCAGTTCTTC
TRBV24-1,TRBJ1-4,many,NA,CATRPPLAPQGLLEKLFF,TGTGCCACCAGACCCCCGTTAGCCCCCCAGGGATTGCTTGAAAAACTGTTTTTT
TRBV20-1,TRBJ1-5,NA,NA,CSTRSAGGGGNQPQHF,TGCAGCACTAGATCGGCGGGGGGCGGTGGCAATCAGCCCCAGCATTTT
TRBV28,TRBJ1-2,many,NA,CASTLGLKNYGYTF,TGTGCCAGCACCCTGGGACTGAAAAACTATGGCTACACCTTC
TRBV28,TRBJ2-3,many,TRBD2,CASSVAGAPDTQYF,TGTGCCAGCAGTGTAGCGGGAGCCCCAGATACGCAGTATTTT
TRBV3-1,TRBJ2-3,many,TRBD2,CASSQVGLAGQYF,TGTGCCAGCAGCCAAGTGGGCCTAGCGGGGCAGTATTTT
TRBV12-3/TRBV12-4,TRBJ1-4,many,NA,CASSLGGAPSEKLFF,TGTGCCAGCAGTTTAGGGGGGGCGCCCAGTGAAAAACTGTTTTTT
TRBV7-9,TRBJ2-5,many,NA,CASSLTVQETQYF,TGTGCCAGCAGCTTGACAGTCCAAGAGACCCAGTACTTC
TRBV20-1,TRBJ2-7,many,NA,CSAPVPSVLSYEQYF,TGCAGTGCACCAGTCCCGAGTGTCCTGTCCTACGAGCAGTACTTC
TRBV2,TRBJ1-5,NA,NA,CASGLSTTQPQHF,TGTGCCAGTGGGTTGTCTACCACTCAGCCCCAACATTTT
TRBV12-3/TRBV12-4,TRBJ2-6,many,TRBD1,CASSPTGTPGANVLTF,TGTGCCAGCAGTCCGACAGGGACCCCTGGGGCCAACGTCCTGACTTTC
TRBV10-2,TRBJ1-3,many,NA,CASSVSGRGLGNTIYF,TGCGCCAGCAGTGTCTCGGGCCGGGGACTTGGAAACACCATATATTTT
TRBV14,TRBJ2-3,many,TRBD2,CASSYAGTSSGTQYF,TGTGCCAGCAGCTATGCCGGGACTAGCTCGGGTACGCAGTATTTT
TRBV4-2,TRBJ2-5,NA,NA,CASSHTTGEQETQYF,TGTGCCAGCAGCCATACGACAGGAGAACAAGAGACCCAGTACTTC
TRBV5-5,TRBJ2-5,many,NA,CASRNQETQYF,TGTGCCAGCAGAAACCAAGAGACCCAGTACTTC
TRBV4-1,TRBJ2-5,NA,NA,CASSLLGAGTQYF,TGCGCCAGCAGCCTACTCGGGGCCGGGACCCAGTACTTC
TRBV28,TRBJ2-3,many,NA,CASSGPTDTQYF,TGTGCCAGCAGTGGGCCCACAGATACGCAGTATTTT
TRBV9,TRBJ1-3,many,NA,CASSATQGYSGNTIYF,TGTGCCAGCAGCGCTACCCAGGGGTACTCTGGAAACACCATATATTTT
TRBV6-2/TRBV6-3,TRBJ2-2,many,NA,CASSYGGTGELFF,TGTGCCAGCAGTTACGGGGGAACCGGGGAGCTGTTTTTT
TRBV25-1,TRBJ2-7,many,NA,CASSDAGERYEQYF,TGTGCCAGCAGTGATGCCGGGGAGAGATACGAGCAGTACTTC
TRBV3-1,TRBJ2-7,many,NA,CASSTLGQGRDEQYF,TGTGCCAGCAGCACCTTAGGGCAGGGCCGGGACGAGCAGTACTTC
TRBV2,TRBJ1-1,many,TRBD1,CASDPLVRGMGGGTEAFF,TGTGCCAGCGACCCGTTGGTCAGGGGGATGGGTGGTGGGACTGAAGCTTTCTTT
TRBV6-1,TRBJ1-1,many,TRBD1,CASTIGQGNTEAFF,TGTGCCAGCACCATAGGACAGGGGAACACTGAAGCTTTCTTT
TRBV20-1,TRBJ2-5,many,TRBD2,CSAILTSGGAETQYF,TGCAGTGCTATACTGACTAGCGGGGGGGCTGAGACCCAGTACTTC
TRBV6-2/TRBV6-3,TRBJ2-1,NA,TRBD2,CASSSPGLAVDEQFF,TGTGCCAGCAGTTCCCCGGGACTAGCGGTAGATGAGCAGTTCTTC
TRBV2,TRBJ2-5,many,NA,CASSGVGGAVETQYF,TGTGCCAGCAGTGGGGTTGGGGGGGCGGTTGAGACCCAGTACTTC
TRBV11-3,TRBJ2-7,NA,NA,CASSPYSYEQYF,TGTGCCAGCAGCCCCTACTCCTACGAGCAGTACTTC